This T cell receptor beta chain was sequenced in a study of identical twins. Study-level points and caveats: Twins shared out-of-frame alpha sequences with excess low generation probability. Conclusions leaned on cross-sectional statistical analysis and did not track the same donors over time. Invariant MAIT and iNKT cells could partly confound zero-insertion analyses.

The CDR3 is 15 residues long. V was shortened by 2 bases and J by 2 bases, with 13 bases between the two germline ends. CDR1 is SGHRS, CDR2 YFSETQ, per germline. In TCRdb, the 5' RACE reads were re-called with MiXCR into one record per CDR3 protein. The table shows approximately 530,000 distinct CDR3 sequences, with around 24% occurring only once. Remarks on this clonotype: What it binds is not known.

The same sample was also studied in work on yellow fever vaccine responses in identical twins.

V is TRBV5-1 and J is TRBJ2-5; D may correspond to TRBD1 or TRBD2 (6 bases each). The receptor's source is a woman younger than 35 in good health. The sequencing sample was made of CD4+ T cells sorted from blood. In DNA, the CDR3 is TGCGCCAGCAGCTTCGGGGGCACGGGGCAAGAGACCCAGTACTTC. This gives the protein CASSFGGTGQETQYF. Variable domain in full (rest from reference TRBV5-1 and TRBJ2-5): KAGVTQTPRYLIKTRGQQVTLSCSPISGHRSVSWYQQTPGQGLQFLFEYFSETQRNKGNFPGRFSGRQFSNSRSEMNVSTLELGDSALYLCASSFGGTGQETQYFGPGTRLLVL.